This entry concerns a single T cell receptor (beta chain). Its antigen remains undetermined. The input lacks base qualities; no much larger clone sits a single base away. The data were obtained in a study of graft-versus-host responses after intestinal transplantation (TCRdb year 2021). About the study as a whole: The transplants that recipients received were multivisceral, liver-intestinal, or isolated intestinal. Every recipient was given anti-thymocyte globulin induction, then maintenance tacrolimus and steroids for about 3 years. After intestinal transplantation, graft-versus-host and host-versus-graft alloreactive T cell clones in the graft, circulation and bone marrow were tracked using bulk TCR-beta CDR3 sequencing. Alloreactive clones were identified by sequencing pre-transplant mixed lymphocyte reaction products and comparing them with unstimulated pre-transplant donor and recipient T cells. The cohort enrolled 24 intestinal transplant recipients including one retransplant, and 3 patients lacking pretransplant specimens were excluded. A peak of at least 4% donor T cells among recipient peripheral blood mononuclear cells was the definition used for donor T cell macrochimerism. Rather than going through the commercial service, samples from three later patients were sequenced in-house on an Illumina MiSeq and processed with MiXCR.

The library was generated by the immunoSEQ multiplex PCR assay. For most patients, genomic DNA was subjected to high-throughput TCR-beta CDR3 sequencing by Adaptive Biotechnologies. Concerning the study's data processing: Adaptive's ImmunoSEQ software supplied the TCR sequencing data for 15 to 20 patients, while MiXCR and VDJtools were used to process a few other patients. CDR3 nucleotide sequences shared between donor and recipient were removed because their origin could not be assigned. To be classed as alloreactive, a clone needed at least 2-fold expansion over unstimulated cells and a minimum CFSE-low frequency of 0.002% (template counts) or 0.001% (read counts). Clones detected in sequenced pre-transplant spleen, lymph node, or MLR CFSE-low populations of the donor or recipient were defined as mappable. Cumulative frequency of alloreactive clones was calculated as a percentage of all sequences weighted by copy number. TCRdb took this table from immuneACCESS and kept in-frame rearrangements with V and J called. Such tables lack part of the clones; where checked against another copy, unresolved V genes explain under half of the gap, and the rest is unexplained. The V and J calls and clone size come from that table; D and trimming were worked out from the DNA. This sample has fewer than 15,000 clones in its table, and less than 85% of those were observed once. The ten largest clones add up to approximately 8% of the sample.

Blood samples were collected up to 4 times in the first month after transplant and then at least monthly when available. Trimming costs V 0 bases and J 0 bases, and their ends lie 9 bases apart. CDR1 and CDR2, looked up from the germline V gene, are SGHTA and FQGNSA. The CDR3 sequence holds 17 residues, the cysteine and phenylalanine included. The read is trimmed to its CDR3 DNA, 51 bases read in frame from base 1. The investigation overall reported the following: Early after transplant, peak levels of circulating GvH clones were found to be associated with declines in HvG clones. The relatively low number and heterogeneity of intestinal transplant patients limited the conclusions. In the allografts of patients with donor T cell macrochimerism, GvH to HvG T cell clonal ratios were high. GvH clones were found in recipient bone marrow, and some of the GvH clones appeared earlier in ileal mucosa or blood, which is consistent with an intestinal mucosal origin.

Here the chain combines TRBV7-2 and TRBJ2-6; there is no confident call for the D gene. Specimen: PBMCs, collected around 290 days after intestinal transplant. The TCR was taken from a human patient who received an intestinal transplant, so some T cells may come from the graft donor. The bases are TGTGCCAGCAGCTTAGCCGCAGTGCGCTCTGGGGCCAACGTCCTGACTTTC. The resulting protein is CASSLAAVRSGANVLTF.